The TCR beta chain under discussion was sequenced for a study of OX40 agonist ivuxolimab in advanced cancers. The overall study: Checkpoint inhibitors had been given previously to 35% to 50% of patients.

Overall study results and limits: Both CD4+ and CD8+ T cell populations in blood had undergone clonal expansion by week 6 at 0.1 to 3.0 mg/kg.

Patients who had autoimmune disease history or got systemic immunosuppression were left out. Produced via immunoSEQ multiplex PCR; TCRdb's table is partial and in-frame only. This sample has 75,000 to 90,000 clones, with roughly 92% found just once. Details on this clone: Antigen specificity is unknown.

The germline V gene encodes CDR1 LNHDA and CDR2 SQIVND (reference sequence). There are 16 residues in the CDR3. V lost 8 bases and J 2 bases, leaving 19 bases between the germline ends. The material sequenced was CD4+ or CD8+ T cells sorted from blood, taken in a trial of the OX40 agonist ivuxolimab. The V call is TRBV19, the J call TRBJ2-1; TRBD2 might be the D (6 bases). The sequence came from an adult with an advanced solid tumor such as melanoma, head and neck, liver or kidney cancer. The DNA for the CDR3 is TGTGCCAGTGGGCCGGGAGCGCCTTCCCCCTACAATGAGCAGTTCTTC. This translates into CASGPGAPSPYNEQFF.